These 31 T cell receptor beta chains were all obtained from the same sample, sequenced in a study of OX40 agonist ivuxolimab in advanced cancers. Libraries were prepared by immunoSEQ multiplex PCR; TCRdb keeps only in-frame clonotypes and omits some of them. The data show around 57,000 clones, with about 92% seen just once and over 20% held by the top ten. The input for sequencing was CD4+ or CD8+ T cells sorted from blood, taken in a trial of the OX40 agonist ivuxolimab. The receptors were gathered from an adult with an advanced solid tumor such as melanoma, head and neck, liver or kidney cancer.

The rearrangement links TRBV6-1 to TRBJ2-1; TRBD1 matches 7 bases. Germline CDR1 reads MNHNS; CDR2 reads SASEGT. Losses at the gene ends were 3 bases for V and 4 bases for J; bases not matched to a gene: 9. The CDR3 covers 16 residues. This CDR3 reads CASSEIGTAIYNEQFF. As DNA, the CDR3 is TGTGCCAGCAGTGAGATTGGGACAGCTATTTACAATGAGCAGTTCTTC.

The chain is built from TRBV5-1 and TRBJ2-7; the D gene is possibly TRBD1 (6 bases). Trimming took 4 bases from V and 2 from J, leaving 10 bases between them. Germline V gives CDR1 SGHRS, CDR2 YFSETQ. The CDR3 is 13 residues long. The CDR3: CASSPGDTYEQYF. For the CDR3, the DNA is TGCGCCAGCAGCCCAGGGGATACCTACGAGCAGTACTTC.

J is TRBJ1-1 and V is TRBV9; D unresolved. The CDR3 extends over 13 amino acids. In germline, CDR1 is SGDLS, CDR2 YYNGEE. The ends were cut back, 4 bases at V and 1 base at J, with 8 bases in the middle. The CDR3 spells CASSTWRNTEAFF. CDR3 in DNA: TGTGCCAGCAGCACATGGCGGAACACTGAAGCTTTCTTT.

The chain has TRBV6-5 and TRBJ2-1; D is ambiguous. The length of the CDR3 is 14 residues. Germline V gene data show CDR1 as MNHEY and CDR2 as SVGAGI. Trimming cost V 6 bases and J 3 bases, with 12 bases left between them. The CDR3 loop is CASRLSGLYNEQFF. DNA for the CDR3: TGTGCCAGCAGGCTTTCCGGGCTCTACAATGAGCAGTTCTTC.

This rearrangement joins TRBV28 to TRBJ1-5, with unresolved D. There are 15 residues in the CDR3. Trimming removed 8 bases at V and 3 bases at J, with 17 bases between. Germline V gene sequence: CDR1 MDHEN, CDR2 SYDVKM. The CDR3 loop reads CASEISGDFNQPQHF. The CDR3 coding sequence is TGTGCCAGCGAAATATCCGGAGATTTCAATCAGCCCCAGCATTTT.

A few counts support this clone. This chain links TRBV9 with TRBJ2-3; D remains ambiguous. Trimming pared 0 bases from V and 5 bases from J, leaving 1 base between. The CDR3 runs to 11 residues. The germline CDR1 and CDR2 sequences are SGDLS and YYNGEE. CDR3 DNA sequence: TGTGCCAGCAGCGTAGAAGATACGCAGTATTTT. Translated, it gives CASSVEDTQYF.

About this clone: Its ends do not fully match the called genes, so a read error is possible. The chain combines TRBV7-7 with TRBJ2-5, with TRBD2 identical over 10 bases. The CDR3 extends over 17 amino acids. Germline loops: CDR1 SSHAT, CDR2 FNYEAQ (reference sequence). CDR3 residues: CASSLRPILAGQETQYF. In DNA form, the CDR3 reads TGTGCTAGCAGCCTCCGACCCATACTAGCGGGGCAAGAGACCCAGTACTTC.

V gene TRBV6-5 combines with J gene TRBJ2-1; no clear D gene. The CDR3 has 11 amino acids. V lost 6 bases to trimming and J lost 7 bases, with 7 bases between them. CDR1 is MNHEY, CDR2 SVGAGI, per germline. CDR3 protein: CASRQVNEQFF. In DNA form, the CDR3 reads TGTGCCAGCAGACAAGTAAATGAGCAGTTCTTC.

V and J are TRBV7-8 and TRBJ1-1; D is undetermined. The V end lost 3 bases, the J end lost 0 bases, and 5 bases lay between the germline ends. The length of the CDR3 is 13 residues. In germline, CDR1 is SGHVS, CDR2 FQNEAQ. The CDR3 sequence: CASSFQVNTEAFF. The CDR3 DNA follows: TGTGCCAGCAGCTTCCAGGTGAACACTGAAGCTTTCTTT. Based on the CDR3 plus reference TRBV7-8 and TRBJ1-1, the full variable domain is GAGVSQSPRYKVAKRGQDVALRCDPISGHVSLFWYQQALGQGPEFLTYFQNEAQLDKSGLPSDRFFAERPEGSVSTLKIQRTQQEDSAVYLCASSFQVNTEAFFGQGTRLTVV.

This chain connects TRBV7-2 to TRBJ2-1, with 9 bases fitting TRBD2. CDR1 and CDR2 (germline): SGHTA, FQGNSA. The CDR3 contains 18 residues. The J segment lost 8 bases and the V segment lost 2 bases, leaving 16 bases of the junction unmatched. CDR3 in DNA: TGTGCCAGCAGCTTACCCTTCAGGTTAGCGGGAGATCTGGATGAGCAGTTCTTC. It is translated as CASSLPFRLAGDLDEQFF.

The V gene is TRBV30, the J gene TRBJ1-1, with D perhaps matching TRBD1 (5 bases). With 3 bases removed from V and 5 bases from J, the gap between germline ends came to 13 bases. This CDR3 contains 13 residues. The germline gives CDR1 GTSNPN, CDR2 SVGIG (reference sequence). The CDR3, as DNA: TGTGCCTGGAGATCAGGGCCTAGGACTGAAGCTTTCTTT. Translating gives CAWRSGPRTEAFF.

The DNA for the CDR3 is TGTGCCAGCAGTGAAGAGAAAGGGGGCACAGATACGCAGTATTTT. Its protein product is CASSEEKGGTDTQYF. The rearrangement joins TRBV6-1 to TRBJ2-3; a possible D gene is TRBD1 (5 bases). CDR1 MNHNS and CDR2 SASEGT come from the germline V gene. This CDR3 contains 15 residues. Between the trimmed V and J ends, which lost 1 base and 1 base, there was a span of 9 bases.

V usage is TRBV27 and J usage is TRBJ2-3; 8 bases line up with TRBD2. The CDR3 is 16 amino acids. Trimming at V came to 1 base and at J to 4 bases, leaving 7 bases not matched to a gene. Per the germline V gene, CDR1 is MNHEY and CDR2 is SMNVEV (reference sequence). The CDR3 DNA sequence: TGTGCCAGCAGTTTATATTCGGGGGGGCCGTCAGATACGCAGTATTTT. Its protein product is CASSLYSGGPSDTQYF.

This clone was recorded once. The chain links TRBV30 to TRBJ1-5; no clear D gene. The CDR3 contains 13 residues. V shed 0 bases and J shed 11 bases, with 14 bases lying between them. Germline V gene sequence: CDR1 GTSNPN, CDR2 SVGIG (reference sequence). CDR3 sequence reads: CAWSVYARRAQHF. The DNA of the CDR3 is TGTGCCTGGAGTGTATACGCCAGGAGGGCCCAGCATTTT.

This chain connects TRBV7-8 to TRBJ1-3; D not certain. Germline values: CDR1 SGHVS, CDR2 FQNEAQ. This CDR3 is 15 amino acids long. V was pared by 3 bases and J by 0 bases, with 9 bases between. DNA of the CDR3: TGTGCCAGCAGCTTTGCAGAGGGCTCTGGAAACACCATATATTTT. Translation gives CASSFAEGSGNTIYF.

The V gene is TRBV4-2, the J gene TRBJ1-2; D unresolved. The germline V gene has CDR1 LGHNA and CDR2 YNFKEQ. V was cut by 4 bases and J by 0 bases, with 24 bases left in between. CDR3 length equals 19 residues. CDR3 in amino acids: CASSPDVGIHAVTNYGYTF. The CDR3, as DNA: TGTGCCAGCAGCCCAGATGTCGGGATACACGCTGTCACTAACTATGGCTACACCTTC.

J is TRBJ2-7 and V is TRBV15; weak D call: TRBD1 (6 bases). Germline loops: CDR1 LNHNV, CDR2 YYDKDF (reference sequence). The CDR3 totals 13 residues. V lost 0 bases and J 5 bases, leaving 8 bases between the germline ends. CDR3 region: CATSRDTGHEQYV. The CDR3 DNA reads TGTGCCACCAGCAGAGATACAGGGCACGAGCAGTACGTC.

The chain joins TRBV4-3 to TRBJ1-2; D is undetermined. Deletions cut 0 bases from V and 0 bases from J, with 8 bases between. Germline V lookup: CDR1 LGHNA, CDR2 YSLEER. This CDR3 is 15 amino acids long. This chain's CDR3 is CASSQDQTANYGYTF. DNA of the CDR3: TGCGCCAGCAGCCAAGATCAAACCGCTAACTATGGCTACACCTTC.

The chain joins TRBV4-3 to TRBJ2-7; D possibly uses TRBD1 or TRBD2 (5 bases each). This CDR3 comprises 14 residues. Germline CDR1 LGHNA, CDR2 YSLEER. Deletions cut 0 bases from V and 3 bases from J, with 9 bases between. CDR3 nucleotide sequence: TGCGCCAGCAGCCAAGATAGGGGAGACTACGAGCAGTACTTC. Translation: CASSQDRGDYEQYF.

The chain is built from TRBV28 and TRBJ2-5; 11 nucleotides match TRBD2. V lost 3 bases, J lost 5 bases, and 8 bases stayed unmatched. The CDR3 runs to 16 residues. Looked up from germline, CDR1 is MDHEN and CDR2 is SYDVKM. As DNA, the CDR3 is TGTGCCAGCAGTTTGCTTTCTAGCGGGAGGCAGGAGACCCAGTACTTC. Protein: CASSLLSSGRQETQYF.

V is TRBV30 and J is TRBJ1-5, with 8 bases lining up with TRBD1. The V gene end was trimmed by 2 bases and the J gene end by 5 bases; junction bases not matched to a gene: 5. Per the germline V gene, CDR1 is GTSNPN and CDR2 is SVGIG (reference sequence). CDR3 length: 14 amino acids. This chain's CDR3 is CAWSWTGTDQPQHF. CDR3 bases: TGTGCCTGGAGTTGGACAGGGACGGATCAGCCCCAGCATTTT.

The chain employs TRBV4-2 and TRBJ1-5, with 8 bases matching TRBD1. This CDR3 region has 17 residues. CDR1 is LGHNA, CDR2 YNFKEQ, per germline. Unmatched junction bases numbered 10, after V lost 0 bases and J lost 6 bases. CDR3 residues: CASSQETQGAAGQPQHF. The CDR3 bases are TGTGCCAGCAGCCAAGAGACTCAGGGGGCGGCTGGTCAGCCCCAGCATTTT.

The CDR3 is CATSSPNSYEQYF. The CDR3 region has the DNA TGTGCCACCAGCAGCCCCAACTCCTACGAGCAGTACTTC. This chain links TRBV15 with TRBJ2-7, with D unclear. Deletions cut 3 bases from V and 0 bases from J, with 6 bases between. In germline, CDR1 is LNHNV, CDR2 YYDKDF (reference sequence). The CDR3 loop spans 13 amino acids.

This chain connects TRBV5-4 to TRBJ2-1; a weak D match, TRBD1 (5 bases). V was clipped by 8 bases and J by 2 bases, with 8 bases between them. The CDR3 loop spans 12 amino acids. Germline CDR1 SGHNT, CDR2 YYREEE (reference sequence). The CDR3 DNA reads TGTGCCAGTCTGACAGCCTACAATGAGCAGTTCTTC. It yields the protein CASLTAYNEQFF.

The chain combines TRBV14 with TRBJ2-2, with D unresolved. The ends were cut back, 7 bases at V and 3 bases at J, with 9 bases in the middle. The CDR3 extends over 13 amino acids. In germline, CDR1 is SGHDN, CDR2 FVKESK. The CDR3 protein is CASKPKYTGELFF. Here the CDR3 DNA reads TGTGCCAGCAAACCAAAATACACCGGGGAGCTGTTTTTT.

The chain employs TRBV13 and TRBJ1-1; D remains ambiguous. This CDR3 has 14 residues. Trimming removed 1 base from V and 3 bases from J, with 9 bases in between. Germline CDR1 reads PRHDT; CDR2 reads FYEKMQ (reference sequence). CDR3 loop: CASSLVSGYTEAFF. As DNA, the CDR3 is TGTGCCAGCAGCTTAGTGTCCGGGTACACTGAAGCTTTCTTT.

This sequence joins TRBV11-2 and TRBJ2-4; weak D call: TRBD2 (5 bases). Per the germline V gene, CDR1 is SGHAT and CDR2 is FQNNGV. V lost 1 base and J 5 bases, leaving 6 bases between the germline ends. CDR3 length equals 13 residues. The CDR3: CASSLVGENIQYF. CDR3 nucleotides: TGTGCCAGCAGCTTAGTGGGAGAAAACATTCAGTACTTC. Full variable domain (missing parts from reference TRBV11-2 and TRBJ2-4): EAGVAQSPRYKIIEKRQSVAFWCNPISGHATLYWYQQILGQGPKLLIQFQNNGVVDDSQLPKDRFSAERLKGVDSTLKIQPAKLEDSAVYLCASSLVGENIQYFGAGTRLSVL.

J is TRBJ1-5 and V is TRBV12-5, with a weak D call TRBD1 (5 bases). CDR1 is LGHNT and CDR2 is FRNRAP in the germline V gene. The CDR3 is 13 residues long. V was clipped by 3 bases and J by 4 bases, with 7 bases between them. The CDR3 coding sequence is TGTGCTAGTGGTTTTGAGGGGAATCAGCCCCAGCATTTT. This translates into CASGFEGNQPQHF.

The V call is TRBV6-5, the J call TRBJ1-2, with 8 positions matching TRBD1. Germline assignment: CDR1 MNHEY and CDR2 SVGAGI. This CDR3 is 13 amino acids long. After removal of 5 bases from V and 4 bases from J, the junction contained 3 bases not matched to a gene. CDR3 in amino acids: CASSRTGIYGYTF. DNA of the CDR3: TGTGCCAGCAGTAGGACAGGGATCTATGGCTACACCTTC.

This clone has a single count. This chain links TRBV9 with TRBJ2-3; a possible D gene is TRBD2 (6 bases). Between the trimmed V and J ends, which lost 9 bases and 1 base, there was a span of 9 bases. The CDR3 runs 12 residues. CDR1 and CDR2 (germline): SGDLS, YYNGEE. CDR3 in DNA: TGTGCCACGGGGGATGGCACAGATACGCAGTATTTT. Its translation: CATGDGTDTQYF.

The chain carries TRBV6-6 and TRBJ1-1; TRBD1 is a possible D gene (5 bases). Germline V gives CDR1 MNHNY, CDR2 SVGAGI (reference sequence). This CDR3 has 15 amino acids. Trimming pared 1 base from V and 2 bases from J, leaving 11 bases between. CDR3 nucleotides: TGTGCCAGCAGTTACTGGGGCCAACCCAACACTGAAGCTTTCTTT. This gives the protein CASSYWGQPNTEAFF.